A selection of T cell receptor beta chains follows, all from one sample in a study of CD8 T cells in Susac syndrome. MiXCR was run by TCRdb on the immunoSEQ multiplex PCR reads, yielding one entry per CDR3 protein. The sample lists around 280,000 distinct CDR3 sequences, about 85% occurring once. What was sequenced was CD8+ T cells from PBMCs. The origin of the receptors is a human donor with multiple sclerosis. Each CDR3 is given with its conserved first and last residue. D genes are given only for firm matches. Rows may omit the clone size; those that give it use once, few, many or a size class.

d_call j_call clone_size v_call cdr3_nt cdr3_aa
. TRBJ2-7 . TRBV27 TGTGCCAGCAGCCAACTAGTCGAGGAGCAGTACTTC CASSQLVEEQYF
. TRBJ2-7 few TRBV27 TGTGCCAGCAGTTTAGCGGCAGGGAGCTCCTACGAGCAGTACTTC CASSLAAGSSYEQYF
. TRBJ2-1 once TRBV27 TGTGCCAGCAGTTTATTGGGGGAGTACCTAGTTGAGCAGTTCTTC CASSLLGEYLVEQFF
TRBD1 TRBJ2-7 . TRBV27 TGTGCCAGCAGTCACCTGACCGGGACAGGGGTGGGCGAGCAGTACTTC CASSHLTGTGVGEQYF
. TRBJ2-1 . TRBV28 TGTGCCAGCAGTTTCCGGGCGCGGCAGGTGATCTACAATGAGCAGTTCTTC CASSFRARQVIYNEQFF
TRBD2 TRBJ2-2 once TRBV9 TGTGCCAGCAGCGTAGTAGGAAGCGGGAGTTTAACCGGGGAGCTGTTTTTT CASSVVGSGSLTGELFF
. TRBJ2-7 . TRBV28 TGTGCCAGCAGTTTTAGGGGACGGACGAGCTCCTACGAGCAGTACTTC CASSFRGRTSSYEQYF
. TRBJ2-7 . TRBV5-5 TGTGCCAGCAGCTGGGCCAGGGGTATGATCTACGAGCAGTACTTC CASSWARGMIYEQYF
. TRBJ2-3 . TRBV29-1 TGCAGCGAGGTGGCAGGCCACCATACTGATACGCAGTATTTT CSEVAGHHTDTQYF
. TRBJ2-1 . TRBV24-1 TGTGCCACCAGTGATTTCGCGACCTTCGTCAATGGTGAGCAGTTCTTC CATSDFATFVNGEQFF
. TRBJ2-1 . TRBV6-5 TGTGCCAGCAGACCGACTCTCAGCTCCTACAATGAGCAGTTCTTC CASRPTLSSYNEQFF
. TRBJ2-1 . TRBV20-1 TGCAGTGCTAGAGATCGATCGGGCGTTAGGAATGAGCAGTTCTTC CSARDRSGVRNEQFF
TRBD2 TRBJ2-7 . TRBV29-1 TGCAGCGTTCGACTAGCCTCCCGATACGAGCAGTACTTC CSVRLASRYEQYF
. TRBJ2-5 . TRBV9 TGTGCCAGCAGCGCCCAAGAGACCCAGTACTTC CASSAQETQYF
TRBD2 TRBJ2-3 . TRBV12-5 TGTGCTAGTGGTTTGTCTGTCGAGACTAGCGGGAGTACAGATACGCAGTATTTT CASGLSVETSGSTDTQYF
. TRBJ2-3 . TRBV27 TGTGCCAGCAGTTCTATCCTTGTCGGAGTAGATACGCAGTATTTT CASSSILVGVDTQYF
TRBD2 TRBJ2-1 . TRBV5-5 TGTGCCAGCTCAAGGGAATGGGCTAGCGGTGAGCAGTTCTTC CASSREWASGEQFF
TRBD1 TRBJ2-7 . TRBV7-9 TGTGCCAGCAGCCGGGACAGCTCAAACTCCTACGAGCAGTACTTC CASSRDSSNSYEQYF
TRBD2 TRBJ2-7 . TRBV10-3 TGTGCCATCAGTGACCCAATGGACCTAAGCGGGAGTCGGAACGAGCAGTACTTC CAISDPMDLSGSRNEQYF
. TRBJ2-3 . TRBV7-9 TGTGCCAGCAGCCGGGAGATGTCAGATACGCAGTATTTT CASSREMSDTQYF
. TRBJ1-1 . TRBV12-3/TRBV12-4 TGTGCCAGCACCGGGGATTGGACAGTGAACACTGAAGCTTTCTTT CASTGDWTVNTEAFF
. TRBJ1-2 . TRBV15 TGTGCCACCTATTCAGGGATTGGCTACACCTTC CATYSGIGYTF
TRBD2 TRBJ2-7 . TRBV5-1 TGCGCCAGCAGCTTGGGAGCGGGAGGGTCCACCTACGAGCAGTACTTC CASSLGAGGSTYEQYF
TRBD2 TRBJ2-3 . TRBV5-6 TGTGCCAGCAGCGGAGCGGGAGTAGCGGATACGCAGTATTTT CASSGAGVADTQYF
TRBD1 TRBJ1-1 . TRBV29-1 TGCAGCGTTAGACAGGGCTTGGGCACTGAAGCTTTCTTT CSVRQGLGTEAFF
TRBD1 TRBJ1-6 . TRBV6-5 TGTGCCAGCAGTTACACAGGGGGGAATTCACCCCTCCACTTT CASSYTGGNSPLHF
TRBD2 TRBJ2-2 . TRBV10-3 TGTGCCATCAGTGAGTTGCTAGCGGGAGAATCAGCCGGGGAGCTGTTTTTT CAISELLAGESAGELFF
. TRBJ2-6 . TRBV4-2 TGTGCCAGCAGTCCTTTCCCCCCCGGGACTTTCTGGACGTCTGGGGCCAACGTCCTGACTTTC CASSPFPPGTFWTSGANVLTF
TRBD2 TRBJ2-1 . TRBV15 TGTGCCACCAGCAGAGTGGCTAGCGGGTACAATGAGCAGTTCTTC CATSRVASGYNEQFF
. TRBJ1-5 few TRBV6-1 TGTGCCAGCAGCCCAGACAGCACCTATAGCAATCAGCCCCAGCATTTT CASSPDSTYSNQPQHF
TRBD2 TRBJ2-3 . TRBV7-9 TGTGCCAGCAGCCTGCCCTTGGCGGGAGAGTCTTATACGCAGTATTTT CASSLPLAGESYTQYF
. TRBJ1-5 . TRBV12-3/TRBV12-4 TGTGCCAGCAGTTCCGGCGTCTTACTACGGCCCCAGCATTTT CASSSGVLLRPQHF
. TRBJ2-1 . TRBV27 TGTGCCAGCAGCCACCTTGGGGGTATGTACAATGAGCAGTTCTTC CASSHLGGMYNEQFF
TRBD1 TRBJ2-7 . TRBV27 TGTGCCAGCAGTCCCGATAACAGGGGGCGCCCCCACGAGCAGTACTTC CASSPDNRGRPHEQYF
. TRBJ1-2 . TRBV6-6 TGTGCCAGCAGCCCGGCTGCGGGGGAAGGCTACACCTTC CASSPAAGEGYTF
TRBD1 TRBJ2-2 . TRBV27 TGTGCCAGCAGTTTGTGGGGGACAGGGGTTATCGGGGAGCTGTTTTTT CASSLWGTGVIGELFF
TRBD2 TRBJ2-1 . TRBV19 TGTGCCAGTAGTACCGGGACTACCATTACCTACAATGAGCAGTTCTTC CASSTGTTITYNEQFF
. TRBJ1-2 . TRBV7-9 TGTGCCAGCAGTGCAGGAACAGATGGCTACACCTTC CASSAGTDGYTF
TRBD2 TRBJ2-5 . TRBV12-3/TRBV12-4 TGTGCCAGCATTAAGAGACTAGCGGGAGGGTCGGAGGAGACCCAGTACTTC CASIKRLAGGSEETQYF
. TRBJ1-1 . TRBV28 TGTGCCAGCAGTTTAACCATGAACACTGAAGCTTTCTTT CASSLTMNTEAFF
. TRBJ2-1 . TRBV7-9 TGTGCCAGCAGCCGAGCGACAGGAACCAATGAGCAGTTCTTC CASSRATGTNEQFF
TRBD2 TRBJ2-7 . TRBV5-4 TGTGCCAGCAGAGGGGGGTATAGCGGGAACTACGAGCAGTACTTC CASRGGYSGNYEQYF
TRBD2 TRBJ2-1 once TRBV28 TGTGCCAGCAGTTCTCTTAGCGGGGCGAGCTACAATGAGCAGTTCTTC CASSSLSGASYNEQFF
TRBD1 TRBJ2-3 . TRBV7-3 TGTGCCAGCAGCTTAACAGGGGGCGCGGTAGATACGCAGTATTTT CASSLTGGAVDTQYF
. TRBJ2-1 . TRBV29-1 TGCAGCGTTGCGACAGGAAGCTCCTACAATGAGCAGTTCTTC CSVATGSSYNEQFF
. TRBJ2-2 . TRBV10-3 TGTGCCGTTTCTAGCCGGGGACTTGACACCGGGGAGCTGTTTTTT CAVSSRGLDTGELFF
TRBD1 TRBJ1-2 . TRBV11-2 TGTGCCAGCAGCTTAAAAGTTCGGGGACAGGGGATGCAGGAAGGCCTCAACTATGGCTACACCTTC CASSLKVRGQGMQEGLNYGYTF